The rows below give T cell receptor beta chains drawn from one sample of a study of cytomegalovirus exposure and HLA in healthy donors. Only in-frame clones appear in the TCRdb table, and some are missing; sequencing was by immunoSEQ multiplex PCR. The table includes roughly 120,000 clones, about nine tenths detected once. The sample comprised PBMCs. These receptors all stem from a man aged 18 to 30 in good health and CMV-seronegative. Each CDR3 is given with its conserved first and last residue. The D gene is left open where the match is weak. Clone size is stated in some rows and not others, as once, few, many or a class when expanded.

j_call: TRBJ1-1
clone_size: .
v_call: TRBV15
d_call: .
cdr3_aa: CATSRAGNTEAFF
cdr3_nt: TGTGCCACCAGCCGAGCGGGGAACACTGAAGCTTTCTTT

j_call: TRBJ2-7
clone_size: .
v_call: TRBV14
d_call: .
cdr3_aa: CASSQGSAGGYEQYF
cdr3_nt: TGTGCCAGCAGCCAAGGTTCCGCAGGGGGGTACGAGCAGTACTTC

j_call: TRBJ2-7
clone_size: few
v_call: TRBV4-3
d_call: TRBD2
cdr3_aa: CASSQVSSSGTYEQYF
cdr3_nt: TGCGCCAGCAGCCAAGTCTCTTCTAGCGGGACCTACGAGCAGTACTTC

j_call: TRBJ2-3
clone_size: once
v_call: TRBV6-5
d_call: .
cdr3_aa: CASSYSAVTDTQYF
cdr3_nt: TGTGCCAGCAGTTACTCGGCAGTCACAGATACGCAGTATTTT

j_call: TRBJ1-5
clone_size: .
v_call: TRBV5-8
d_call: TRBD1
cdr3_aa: CASSPTGFVGQPQHF
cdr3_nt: TGTGCCAGCAGCCCGACAGGGTTTGTTGGTCAGCCCCAGCATTTT

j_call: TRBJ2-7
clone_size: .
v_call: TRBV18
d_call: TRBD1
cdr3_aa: CASSRGTGEPYEQYF
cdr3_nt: TGTGCCAGCTCACGCGGGACAGGGGAGCCCTACGAGCAGTACTTC

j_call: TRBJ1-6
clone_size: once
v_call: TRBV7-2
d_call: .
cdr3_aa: CASSLRGSANNSPLHF
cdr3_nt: TGTGCCAGCAGCTTAAGGGGCTCGGCTAATAATTCACCCCTCCACTTT

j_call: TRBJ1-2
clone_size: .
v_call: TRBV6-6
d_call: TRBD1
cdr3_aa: CASSRDSSISNYGYTF
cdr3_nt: TGTGCCAGCAGTCGGGACAGCTCTATTTCTAACTATGGCTACACCTTC

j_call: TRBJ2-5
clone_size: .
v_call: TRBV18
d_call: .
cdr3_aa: CASSFGSQETQYF
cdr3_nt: TGTGCCAGCTCATTTGGCAGCCAAGAGACCCAGTACTTC

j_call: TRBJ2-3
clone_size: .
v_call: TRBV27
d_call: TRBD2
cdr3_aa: CASSGRGTSGRYRTDTQYF
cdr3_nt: TGTGCCAGCAGTGGGCGAGGGACTAGCGGGAGATATCGCACAGATACGCAGTATTTT

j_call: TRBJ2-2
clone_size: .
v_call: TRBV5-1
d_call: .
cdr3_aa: CASSRDEANTGELFF
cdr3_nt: TGCGCCAGCAGCCGGGATGAAGCTAACACCGGGGAGCTGTTTTTT

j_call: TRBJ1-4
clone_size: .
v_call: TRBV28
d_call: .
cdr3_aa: CASSRLNEKLFF
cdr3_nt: TGTGCCAGCAGCAGACTTAATGAAAAACTGTTTTTT

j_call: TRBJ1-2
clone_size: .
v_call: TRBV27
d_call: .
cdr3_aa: CASSLRGGVYGYTF
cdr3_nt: TGTGCCAGCAGTTTAAGAGGGGGGGTGTATGGCTACACCTTC

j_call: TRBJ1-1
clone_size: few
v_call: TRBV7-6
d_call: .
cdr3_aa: CASSLGGLGSAEAFF
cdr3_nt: TGTGCCAGCAGCTTAGGTGGGTTGGGGAGCGCTGAAGCTTTCTTT

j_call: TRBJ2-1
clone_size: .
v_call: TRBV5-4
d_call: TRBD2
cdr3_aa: CASSVQLAGDNEQFF
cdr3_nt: TGTGCCAGCAGCGTACAGCTAGCGGGAGACAATGAGCAGTTCTTC

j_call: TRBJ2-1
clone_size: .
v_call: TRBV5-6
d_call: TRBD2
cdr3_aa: CASSRRLAGNSEQFF
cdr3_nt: TGTGCCAGCAGCCGGAGGCTAGCGGGAAATAGTGAGCAGTTCTTC

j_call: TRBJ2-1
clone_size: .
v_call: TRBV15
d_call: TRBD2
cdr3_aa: CATSRGILVSGRGDEQFF
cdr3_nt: TGTGCCACCAGCAGAGGGATTCTGGTGAGCGGGAGGGGAGATGAGCAGTTCTTC